This T cell receptor beta chain was observed in a study of blood T cell repertoires in COVID-19. Study background: COVID-19 samples, acute and convalescent, were from the United States, Italy and Spain.

This clone has a count of ten or more. Study processing details: Amplification from reference gene primers served as the basis for estimated nucleated cell counts. TCRdb's table, derived via immunoSEQ multiplex PCR, lists solely in-frame clones and lacks some. V and J calls plus clone size are reproduced from that table; the DNA served to infer D and trimming. The sample yields some 200,000 clones, 82% seen once. There are 16 residues in the CDR3. V lost 0 bases, J lost 3 bases, and 14 bases lay in between. Germline V gives CDR1 MNHEY, CDR2 SVGEGT. In Seattle, patients joined the study during active infection and were tracked longitudinally.

The source of this sequence is a woman between 65 and 79 years old with COVID-19, enrolled during active disease. The chain has TRBV6-2 or TRBV6-3 and TRBJ1-1; D call uncertain. What was sequenced was peripheral blood. The DNA of the CDR3 is TGTGCCAGCAGTTACTCTGTCGGTTTTCCCCACACTGAAGCTTTCTTT. It encodes CASSYSVGFPHTEAFF.